The subject of this entry is one TCR beta chain. Enrolled during active infection, Seattle patients were then followed longitudinally. The data are from a study of blood T cell repertoires in COVID-19. Across the study: In each case, the material was cDNA or gDNA derived from T cells, B-cell-depleted T cells, or PBMCs.

The protocol was immunoSEQ multiplex PCR, while the TCRdb copy is restricted to in-frame clones and leaves out a portion. Here the sample spans roughly 230,000 clones, about 90% being singletons. This CDR3 has 14 residues. Germline loops: CDR1 SGHRS, CDR2 YFSETQ. V was pared by 1 base and J by 4 bases, with 4 bases of the junction left unmatched. The sequenced sample consisted of peripheral blood. The receptor's source is a woman aged 60 to 75 with COVID-19, enrolled during active disease. This rearrangement joins TRBV5-1 to TRBJ1-1; 7 bases are a match to TRBD1. The CDR3 bases are TGCGCCAGCAGCTTGAGACAGGGCGGCACTGAAGCTTTCTTT. Its translation: CASSLRQGGTEAFF.